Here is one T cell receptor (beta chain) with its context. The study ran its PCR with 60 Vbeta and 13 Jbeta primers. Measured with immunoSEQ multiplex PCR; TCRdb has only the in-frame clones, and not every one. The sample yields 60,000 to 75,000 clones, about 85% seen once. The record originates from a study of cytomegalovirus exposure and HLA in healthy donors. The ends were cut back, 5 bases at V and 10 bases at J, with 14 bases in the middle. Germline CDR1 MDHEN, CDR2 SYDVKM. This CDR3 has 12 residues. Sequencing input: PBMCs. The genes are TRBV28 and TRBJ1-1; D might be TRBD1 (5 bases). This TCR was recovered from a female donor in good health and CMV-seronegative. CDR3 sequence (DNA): TGTGCCAGCAGTCTACAGGACCTCGGAGCTTTCTTT. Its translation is CASSLQDLGAFF.